The clone carrying this T cell receptor (beta chain) was observed many times. These data come from a study of metastatic and nonmetastatic thyroid tumors. Overall study: Across peripheral blood and tumor or nodule tissue samples taken from malignant and benign thyroid patients, the repertoires were compared with one another.

Per the original methods: Between-group CDR3 differences, defined by clinicopathological status, yielded a distant-metastasis classifier for papillary thyroid cancer. TCRdb re-called clones from the PCR reads using MiXCR. What appears here as the V and J calls and clone size reflects TCRdb's work, not the paper's. The top ten clones hold roughly 13% of a sample with tens of thousands of clones, less than 20% of them seen once. Treatment of any kind had been given to no patient before thyroid surgery. The sequence was collected from a female donor with papillary thyroid cancer or a benign thyroid nodule (not recorded which). Some clones in this sample may be carry-over from other donors' samples. Sequencing was performed on blood.

The DNA for the CDR3 is TGTGCCAGCAGCAGGGATCCGGCCGGGGAGCTGTTTTTT. Amino acid sequence: CASSRDPAGELFF. The chain employs TRBV6-1 and TRBJ2-2; D might be TRBD1 (5 bases). V was trimmed by 6 bases and J by 6 bases, leaving 11 bases between them. This CDR3 region has 13 residues. Germline values: CDR1 MNHNS, CDR2 SASEGT.